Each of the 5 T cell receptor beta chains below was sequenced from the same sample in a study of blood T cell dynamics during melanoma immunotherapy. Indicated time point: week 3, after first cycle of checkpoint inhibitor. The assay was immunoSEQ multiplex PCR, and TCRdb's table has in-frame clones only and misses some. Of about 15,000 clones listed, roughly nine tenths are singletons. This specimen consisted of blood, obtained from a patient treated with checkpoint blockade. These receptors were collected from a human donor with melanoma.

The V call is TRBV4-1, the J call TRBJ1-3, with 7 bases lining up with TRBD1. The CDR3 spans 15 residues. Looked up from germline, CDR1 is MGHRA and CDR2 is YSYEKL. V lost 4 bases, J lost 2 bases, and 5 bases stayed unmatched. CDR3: CASSPVRGPGNTIYF. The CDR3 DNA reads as TGCGCCAGCAGCCCAGTGAGGGGGCCTGGAAACACCATATATTTT.

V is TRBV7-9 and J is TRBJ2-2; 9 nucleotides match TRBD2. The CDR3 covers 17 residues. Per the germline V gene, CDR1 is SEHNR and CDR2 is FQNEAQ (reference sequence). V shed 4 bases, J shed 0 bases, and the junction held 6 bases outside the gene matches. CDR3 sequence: CASSSKASGANTGELFF. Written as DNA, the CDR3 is TGTGCCAGCAGCTCGAAGGCTAGCGGGGCGAACACCGGGGAGCTGTTTTTT.

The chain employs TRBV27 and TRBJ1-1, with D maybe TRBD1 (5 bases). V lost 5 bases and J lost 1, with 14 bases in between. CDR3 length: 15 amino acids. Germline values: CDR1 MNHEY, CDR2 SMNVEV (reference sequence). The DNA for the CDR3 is TGTGCCAGCAGTCCCAGGGTTTACCCGAACACTGAAGCTTTCTTT. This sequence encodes CASSPRVYPNTEAFF.

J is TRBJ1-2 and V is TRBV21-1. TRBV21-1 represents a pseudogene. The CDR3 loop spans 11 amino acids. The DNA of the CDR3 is TGTGCCACCCGGTTTCACTATGGCTACACCTTC. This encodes CATRFHYGYTF.

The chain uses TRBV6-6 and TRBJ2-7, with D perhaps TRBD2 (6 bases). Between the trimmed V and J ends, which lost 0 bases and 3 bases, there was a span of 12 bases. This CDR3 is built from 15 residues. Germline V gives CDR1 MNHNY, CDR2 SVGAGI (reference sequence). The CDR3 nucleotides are TGTGCCAGCAGTTACTCGAACCAGGGAGGCTACGAGCAGTACTTC. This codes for CASSYSNQGGYEQYF.